The present entry profiles one TCR beta chain with its context. Its target is unknown. This sample was taken from a study of cytomegalovirus exposure and HLA in healthy donors. The study, taken as a whole, reports: Fewer N-insertions than the approximately 700-donor mean were reportedly shown by an Asian-associated ancestry cluster in a later analysis. Reports described diagnosis of cytomegalovirus status by the classifier as highly specific and sensitive. Later on, an analysis tied 15,000 to 20,000 TCR beta sequences to HLA alleles at 0.05 false discovery rate.

The CDR3 is 14 residues long. V lost 4 bases, J lost 3 bases, and 10 bases lay in between. CDR1 and CDR2 (germline): MGHRA, YSYEKL. PCR used 60 Vbeta primers and 13 Jbeta primers. Method: immunoSEQ multiplex PCR; TCRdb's copy keeps in-frame clones and lacks some. The data hold 150,000 or so clones, with 60% to 80% observed a single time. This rearrangement joins TRBV4-1 to TRBJ1-5, with a possible D match to TRBD1 (5 bases). The TCR comes from a man between 18 and 35 years old in good health and CMV-seropositive. Sequencing used PBMCs. CDR3 region: CASSLGRVNQPQHF. The CDR3 region has the DNA TGCGCCAGCAGCCTCGGCAGGGTCAATCAGCCCCAGCATTTT.